These 14 T cell receptor beta chains originate from one sample sequenced in a study of blood T cell repertoires in COVID-19. The protocol was immunoSEQ multiplex PCR, while the TCRdb copy is restricted to in-frame clones and leaves out a portion. The sample has around 23,000 clones; roughly nine tenths are singletons. Input material: peripheral blood. The receptors come from a human donor in a cohort sampled during active COVID-19.

CDR3 residues: CASSLAGGPGETQYF. CDR3 bases: TGCGCCAGCAGCTTAGCGGGGGGGCCAGGAGAGACCCAGTACTTC. The chain links TRBV5-1 to TRBJ2-5; TRBD2 matches at 10 bases. CDR3 length: 15 amino acids. The V gene's germline CDR1 is SGHRS and CDR2 YFSETQ. The V gene end was trimmed by 2 bases and the J gene end by 4 bases; junction bases not matched to a gene: 5.

Judged by abundance, this clone is medium-sized. V and J are TRBV6-5 and TRBJ2-2; D call uncertain. Germline CDR1 MNHEY, CDR2 SVGAGI. V lost 4 bases and J 5 bases, leaving 5 bases between the germline ends. This CDR3 is built from 12 residues. The CDR3 coding sequence is TGTGCCAGCAGTTCTCGGACCGGGGAGCTGTTTTTT. Translated: CASSSRTGELFF.

V gene TRBV12-2 combines with J gene TRBJ2-1; the table's TRBD1 call for D was not verified on the DNA. TRBV12-2 is tagged as a pseudogene. The CDR3 covers 19 residues. CDR3 amino acids: CASVQGQGVVQPIRNEQFF. CDR3 bases: TGTGCAAGCGTCCAGGGACAGGGGGTCGTACAACCGATCAGGAATGAGCAGTTCTTC.

This sequence joins TRBV14 and TRBJ2-3; D remains unclear. The CDR3 contains 14 residues. Deletions cut 1 base from V and 2 bases from J, with 7 bases between. Per germline, CDR1 SGHDN and CDR2 FVKESK. CDR3 coding DNA: TGTGCCAGCAGCCAAGGTAGACACACAGATACGCAGTATTTT. Translated: CASSQGRHTDTQYF.

CDR3 residues: CASSLAQRGTDTQYF. The DNA of the CDR3 is TGCGCCAGCAGCTTGGCCCAGCGGGGCACAGATACGCAGTATTTT. The chain has TRBV5-1 and TRBJ2-3; D perhaps matches TRBD2 (6 bases). Germline assignment: CDR1 SGHRS and CDR2 YFSETQ. The CDR3 contains 15 residues. Trimming took off 0 bases at V and 1 base at J, with 9 bases between the two ends.

This chain connects TRBV4-1 to TRBJ2-1; 7 nucleotides line up with TRBD2. With 0 bases clipped from V and 8 bases from J, the junction kept 10 bases outside the gene matches. The CDR3 spans 16 residues. Germline V gene lookup returns CDR1 MGHRA and CDR2 YSYEKL. The chain's CDR3 is CASSQDGLGGSDEQFF. As DNA, the CDR3 is TGCGCCAGCAGCCAAGATGGACTAGGAGGGTCGGATGAGCAGTTCTTC.

The chain combines TRBV2 with TRBJ1-4; 8 nucleotides line up with TRBD1. The CDR3 spans 16 residues. Germline CDR1 SNHLY, CDR2 FYNNEI. V was clipped by 4 bases and J by 2 bases; unmatched bases: 6. The CDR3 is CASSVPTGGTNEKLFF. The CDR3 region has the DNA TGTGCCAGCAGTGTTCCTACAGGGGGGACTAATGAAAAACTGTTTTTT.

The V and J genes are TRBV6-4 and TRBJ1-2; D gene ambiguous. The CDR3 contains 14 residues. Looked up from germline, CDR1 is MRHNA and CDR2 is SNTAGT. V lost 0 bases and J lost 2, with 7 bases in between. The DNA of the CDR3 is TGTGCCAGCAGTGACTCGTCAACAAACTATGGCTACACCTTC. This translates into CASSDSSTNYGYTF.

The chain joins TRBV5-6 to TRBJ1-4, with a possible D match to TRBD1 (5 bases). The V end lost 6 bases, the J end lost 2 bases, and 11 bases lay between the germline ends. The CDR3 runs to 14 residues. Germline CDR1 is SGHDT and CDR2 is YYEEEE. For the CDR3, the DNA is TGTGCCAGCAACCGAAGGGGTACTAATGAAAAACTGTTTTTT. Its translation is CASNRRGTNEKLFF.

The chain couples TRBV11-3 to TRBJ2-1; D might be TRBD2 (7 bases). The CDR3 is 15 amino acids. Germline values: CDR1 SGHNT, CDR2 YENEEA. Trimming stripped 5 bases from V and 2 bases from J, with 13 bases between. The CDR3 reads CASSRGGRPYNEQFF. CDR3 nucleotide sequence: TGTGCCAGCAGCCGCGGGGGCCGCCCCTACAATGAGCAGTTCTTC. Filled out from reference TRBV11-3 and TRBJ2-1, the complete variable domain reads EAGVVQSPRYKIIEKKQPVAFWCNPISGHNTLYWYLQNLGQGPELLIRYENEEAVDDSQLPKDRFSAERLKGVDSTLKIQPAELGDSAVYLCASSRGGRPYNEQFFGPGTRLTVL.

The rearrangement joins TRBV6-2 or TRBV6-3 to TRBJ2-5, with 8 bases lining up with TRBD2. The CDR3 has 15 residues. Germline trimming cut 2 bases from V and 4 bases from J; bases unmatched to any gene: 6. CDR1 and CDR2 from the germline V gene are MNHEY and SVGEGT. The CDR3 nucleotides read TGTGCCAGCAGTTACGTGGGTCTAGCGGGAGAGACCCAGTACTTC. Translating it yields CASSYVGLAGETQYF.

The chain couples TRBV7-8 to TRBJ1-2, with TRBD1 matching over 8 bases. The V gene end was trimmed by 1 base and the J gene end by 4 bases; junction bases not matched to a gene: 5. The CDR3 spans 15 residues. Per germline, CDR1 SGHVS and CDR2 FQNEAQ. CDR3 bases: TGTGCCAGCAGCTTAGGGCAGGGGGCCGGCTATGGCTACACCTTC. This codes for CASSLGQGAGYGYTF.

The rearrangement uses TRBV24-1 and TRBJ1-3; the match to TRBD1 covers 9 bases. This CDR3 has 18 amino acids. Germline loops: CDR1 KGHDR, CDR2 SFDVKD. The V gene end was trimmed by 3 bases and the J gene end by 0 bases; junction bases not matched to a gene: 8. CDR3 protein: CATSDQLTGGISGNTIYF. The CDR3, as DNA: TGTGCCACCAGTGATCAGCTGACAGGGGGGATCTCTGGAAACACCATATATTTT.

The chain is built from TRBV29-1 and TRBJ2-3, with TRBD1 as a possible D gene (6 bases). V gave up 1 base and J gave up 3 bases, with 14 bases separating them. Looked up from germline, CDR1 is SQVTM and CDR2 is ANQGSEA. The length of the CDR3 is 15 residues. The CDR3 sequence: CSVEVVRGRTDTQYF. CDR3 sequence (DNA): TGCAGCGTTGAAGTAGTCAGGGGAAGGACAGATACGCAGTATTTT.